This T cell receptor (beta chain) was sequenced for a study of control samples from healthy donors and cancer patients. The V gene's germline CDR1 is SGHDN and CDR2 FVKESK. Trimming pared 4 bases from V and 0 bases from J, leaving 10 bases between. The CDR3 has 15 residues. Some clones are missing from TCRdb's copy, which holds only in-frame ones; the method was immunoSEQ multiplex PCR. This table has about 160,000 clones, around 90% appearing once. This clone was observed a single time. What was sequenced was blood. The V and J genes are TRBV14 and TRBJ1-3; unclear D gene. The sequence was collected from a man younger than 40 in good health. The CDR3 protein is CASSPSRYSGNTIYF. CDR3 sequence (DNA): TGTGCCAGCAGCCCCTCTCGGTACTCTGGAAACACCATATATTTT.